This T cell receptor beta chain was recorded in a study of T-cell reconstitution after alpha-beta-depleted transplantation in children. The CDR3 is 13 residues long. The junction had 4 bases not matched to a gene; V was cut back by 6 bases and J by 8 bases. Germline V gives CDR1 MGHRA, CDR2 YSYEKL. This clonotype was found many times. Unique molecular identifiers were built into the TCRbeta library. In TCRdb, the PCR reads were re-called with MiXCR into one record per CDR3 protein. The table has a few hundred thousand distinct CDR3 sequences, approximately 10% seen once. The origin of this receptor is a human donor who donated a stem cell graft to a child with acute lymphoblastic leukemia. The input for sequencing was PBMCs from the stem cell graft donor, taken from the stem cell graft. The chain carries TRBV4-1 and TRBJ1-4, with TRBD1 identical over 9 bases. CDR3 bases: TGCGCCAGCAGACGGACAGGGGTAGAAAAACTGTTTTTT. Amino acids: CASRRTGVEKLFF.